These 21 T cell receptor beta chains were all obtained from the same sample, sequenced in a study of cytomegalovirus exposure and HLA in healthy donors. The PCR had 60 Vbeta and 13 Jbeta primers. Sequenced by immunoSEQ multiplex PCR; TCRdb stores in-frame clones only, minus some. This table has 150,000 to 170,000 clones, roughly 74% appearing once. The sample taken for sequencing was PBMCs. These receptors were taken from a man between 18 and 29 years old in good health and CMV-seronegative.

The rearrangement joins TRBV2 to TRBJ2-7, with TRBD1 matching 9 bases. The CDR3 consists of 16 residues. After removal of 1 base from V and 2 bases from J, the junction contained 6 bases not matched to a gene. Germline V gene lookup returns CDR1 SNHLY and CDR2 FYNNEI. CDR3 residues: CASSEGRTGDTYEQYF. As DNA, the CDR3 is TGTGCCAGCAGTGAAGGCAGGACAGGGGATACCTACGAGCAGTACTTC.

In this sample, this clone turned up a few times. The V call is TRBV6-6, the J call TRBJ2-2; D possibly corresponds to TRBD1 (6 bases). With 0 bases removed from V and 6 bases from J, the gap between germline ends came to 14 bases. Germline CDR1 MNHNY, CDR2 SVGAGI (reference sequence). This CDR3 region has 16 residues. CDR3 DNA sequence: TGTGCCAGCAGTTACTCACACCTAGGGGGATCCGGGGAGCTGTTTTTT. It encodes CASSYSHLGGSGELFF.

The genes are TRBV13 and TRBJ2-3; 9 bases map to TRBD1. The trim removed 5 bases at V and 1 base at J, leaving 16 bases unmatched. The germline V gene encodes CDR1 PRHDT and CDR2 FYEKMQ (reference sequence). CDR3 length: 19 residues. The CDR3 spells CASSLPGQGASTRTDTQYF. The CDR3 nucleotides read TGTGCCAGCAGCCTCCCGGGACAGGGCGCCTCGACTCGCACAGATACGCAGTATTTT.

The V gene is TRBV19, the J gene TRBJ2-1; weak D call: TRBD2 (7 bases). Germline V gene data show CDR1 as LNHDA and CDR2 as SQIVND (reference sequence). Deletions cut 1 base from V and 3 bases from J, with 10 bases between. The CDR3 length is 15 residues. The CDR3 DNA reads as TGTGCCAGTAGTATAGGCGGGGGCAACTACAATGAGCAGTTCTTC. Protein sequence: CASSIGGGNYNEQFF. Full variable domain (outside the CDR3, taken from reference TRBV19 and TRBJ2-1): DGGITQSPKYLFRKEGQNVTLSCEQNLNHDAMYWYRQDPGQGLRLIYYSQIVNDFQKGDIAEGYSVSREKKESFPLTVTSAQKNPTAFYLCASSIGGGNYNEQFFGPGTRLTVL.

The CDR3 nucleotides read TGTGCCTGGAGTGTATTCACGACGGACACTGGGAATGGCTACACCTTC. It is translated as CAWSVFTTDTGNGYTF. The chain employs TRBV30 and TRBJ1-2; perhaps TRBD1 as D (5 bases). The CDR3 has 16 residues. The V and J ends lost 0 bases and 6 bases respectively, with 20 bases between them. Germline V lookup: CDR1 GTSNPN, CDR2 SVGIG (reference sequence).

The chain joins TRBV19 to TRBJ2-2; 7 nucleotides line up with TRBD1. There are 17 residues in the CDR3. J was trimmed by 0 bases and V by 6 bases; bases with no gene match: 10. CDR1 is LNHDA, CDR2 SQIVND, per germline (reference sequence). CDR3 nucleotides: TGTGCCAGTAGCTACCAAAGGACAGGCCCGAACACCGGGGAGCTGTTTTTT. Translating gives CASSYQRTGPNTGELFF.

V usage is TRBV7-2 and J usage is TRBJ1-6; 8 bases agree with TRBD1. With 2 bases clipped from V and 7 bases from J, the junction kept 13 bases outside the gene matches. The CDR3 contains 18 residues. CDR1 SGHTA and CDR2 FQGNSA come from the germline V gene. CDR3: CASSLKVSGGQVNSPLHF. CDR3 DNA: TGTGCCAGCAGCTTAAAAGTGTCTGGGGGACAGGTCAATTCACCCCTCCACTTT. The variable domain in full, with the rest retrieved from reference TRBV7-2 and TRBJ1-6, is GAGVSQSPSNKVTEKGKDVELRCDPISGHTALYWYRQSLGQGLEFLIYFQGNSAPDKSGLPSDRFSAERTGGSVSTLTIQRTQQEDSAVYLCASSLKVSGGQVNSPLHFGNGTRLTVT.

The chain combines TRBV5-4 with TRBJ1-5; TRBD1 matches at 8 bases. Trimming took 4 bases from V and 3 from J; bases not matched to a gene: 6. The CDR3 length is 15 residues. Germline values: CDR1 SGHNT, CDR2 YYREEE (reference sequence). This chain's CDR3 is CASSSGQGHNQPQHF. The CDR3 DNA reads TGTGCCAGCAGCAGCGGACAGGGCCACAATCAGCCCCAGCATTTT.

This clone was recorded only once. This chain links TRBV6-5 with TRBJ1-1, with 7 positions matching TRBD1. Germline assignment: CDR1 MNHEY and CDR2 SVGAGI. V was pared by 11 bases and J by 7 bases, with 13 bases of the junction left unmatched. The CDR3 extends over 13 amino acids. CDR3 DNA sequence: TGTGCCTCAAGGGGGCTCGCCCTCGTTGAAGCTTTCTTT. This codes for CASRGLALVEAFF.

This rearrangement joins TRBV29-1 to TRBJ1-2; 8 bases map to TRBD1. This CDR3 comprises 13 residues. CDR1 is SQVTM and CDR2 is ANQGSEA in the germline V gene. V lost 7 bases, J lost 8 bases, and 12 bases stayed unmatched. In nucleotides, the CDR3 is TGCAGCGGTCAAACAGGGGGTCCCGCGGGCTACACCTTC. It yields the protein CSGQTGGPAGYTF.

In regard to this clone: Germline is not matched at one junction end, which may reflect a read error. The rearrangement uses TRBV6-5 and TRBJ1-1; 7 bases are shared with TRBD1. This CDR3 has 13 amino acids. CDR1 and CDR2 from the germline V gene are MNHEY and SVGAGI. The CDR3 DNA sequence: TGTGCCAGCACTTACAGGGGAGGAACTGAAGCTTTCTTT. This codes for CASTYRGGTEAFF.

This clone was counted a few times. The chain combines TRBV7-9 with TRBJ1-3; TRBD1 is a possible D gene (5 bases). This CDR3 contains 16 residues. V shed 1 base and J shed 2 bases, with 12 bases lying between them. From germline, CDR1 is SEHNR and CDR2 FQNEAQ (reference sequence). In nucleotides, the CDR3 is TGTGCCAGCAGCTTAGACAGGATAGAGGCTGGAAACACCATATATTTT. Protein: CASSLDRIEAGNTIYF.

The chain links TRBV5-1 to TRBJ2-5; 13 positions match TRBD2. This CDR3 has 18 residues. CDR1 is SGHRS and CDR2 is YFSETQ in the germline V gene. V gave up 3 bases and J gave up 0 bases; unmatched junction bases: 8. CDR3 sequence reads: CASSWTSGGRINQETQYF. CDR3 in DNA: TGCGCCAGCAGCTGGACTAGCGGGGGAAGAATAAACCAAGAGACCCAGTACTTC.

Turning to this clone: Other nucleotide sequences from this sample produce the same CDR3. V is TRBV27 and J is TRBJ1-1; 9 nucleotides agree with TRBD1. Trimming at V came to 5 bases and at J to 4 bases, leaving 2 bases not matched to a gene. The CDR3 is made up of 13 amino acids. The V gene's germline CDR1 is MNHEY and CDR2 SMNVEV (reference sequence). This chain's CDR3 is CASSPDRGTEAFF. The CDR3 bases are TGTGCCAGCAGTCCGGACAGGGGCACTGAAGCTTTCTTT.

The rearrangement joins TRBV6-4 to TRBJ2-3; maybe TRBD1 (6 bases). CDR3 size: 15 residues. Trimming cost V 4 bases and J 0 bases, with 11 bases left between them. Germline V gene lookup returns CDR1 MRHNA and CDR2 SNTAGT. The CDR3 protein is CASSAGTRSTDTQYF. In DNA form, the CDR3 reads TGTGCCAGCAGTGCGGGGACAAGGAGCACAGATACGCAGTATTTT.

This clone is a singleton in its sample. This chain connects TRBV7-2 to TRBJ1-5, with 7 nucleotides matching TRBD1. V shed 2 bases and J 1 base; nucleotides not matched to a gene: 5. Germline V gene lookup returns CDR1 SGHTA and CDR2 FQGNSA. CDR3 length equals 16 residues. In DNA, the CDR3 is TGTGCCAGCAGCTTAACGACAGGGTCCAGCAATCAGCCCCAGCATTTT. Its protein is CASSLTTGSSNQPQHF.

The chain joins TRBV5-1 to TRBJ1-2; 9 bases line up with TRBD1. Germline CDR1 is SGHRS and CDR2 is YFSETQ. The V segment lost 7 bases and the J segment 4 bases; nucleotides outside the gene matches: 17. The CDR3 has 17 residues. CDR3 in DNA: TGCGCCAGCCAGCCGGGACAGGGCCCGACCTACATCTATGGCTACACCTTC. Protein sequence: CASQPGQGPTYIYGYTF.

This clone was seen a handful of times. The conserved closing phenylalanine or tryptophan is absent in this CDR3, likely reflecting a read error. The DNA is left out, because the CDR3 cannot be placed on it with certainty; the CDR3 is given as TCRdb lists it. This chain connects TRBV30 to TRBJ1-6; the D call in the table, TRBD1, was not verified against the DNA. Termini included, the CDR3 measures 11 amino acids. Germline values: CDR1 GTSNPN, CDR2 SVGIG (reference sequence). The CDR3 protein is CAWSVGQAGSY.

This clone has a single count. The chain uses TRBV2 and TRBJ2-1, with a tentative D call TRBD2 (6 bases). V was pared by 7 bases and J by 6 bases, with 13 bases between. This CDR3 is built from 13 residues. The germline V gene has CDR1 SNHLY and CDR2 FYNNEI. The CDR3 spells CASTQEGPNEQFF. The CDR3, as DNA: TGTGCCAGCACCCAGGAGGGCCCCAATGAGCAGTTCTTC.

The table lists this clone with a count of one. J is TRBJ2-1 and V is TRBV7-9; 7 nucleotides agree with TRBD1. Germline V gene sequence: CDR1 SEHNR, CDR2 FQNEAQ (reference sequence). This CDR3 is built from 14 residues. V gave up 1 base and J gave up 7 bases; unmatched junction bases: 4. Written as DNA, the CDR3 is TGTGCCAGCAGCTTAGACGGCAGGGGGAATGAGCAGTTCTTC. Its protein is CASSLDGRGNEQFF.

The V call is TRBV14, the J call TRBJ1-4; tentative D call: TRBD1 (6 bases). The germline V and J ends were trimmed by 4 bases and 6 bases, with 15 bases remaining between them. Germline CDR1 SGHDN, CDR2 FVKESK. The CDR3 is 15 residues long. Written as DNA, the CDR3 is TGTGCCAGCAGCCCGCAGGGGTCGGGTGATGAAAAACTGTTTTTT. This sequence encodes CASSPQGSGDEKLFF.